Each of the 8 T cell receptor beta chains below was sequenced from the same sample in a study of Tregs in tolerant kidney transplant recipients. Repertoires were generated with immunoSEQ multiplex PCR, while TCRdb's copy carries only in-frame clones and drops some. Among some 250,000 clones listed, about four fifths were seen once. Sequenced: CD4+ T cells from blood. These receptors all come from a human donor in good health.

The genes are TRBV18 and TRBJ1-3; 10 bases are shared with TRBD1. The CDR3 sequence is 15 residues long. CDR1 and CDR2 from the germline V gene are KGHSH and LQKENI. Trimming at V came to 6 bases and at J to 8 bases, leaving 10 bases not matched to a gene. This chain's CDR3 is CASSFSTGGIDTIYF. Written as DNA, the CDR3 is TGTGCCAGCTCCTTCTCGACAGGGGGCATCGACACCATATATTTT.

This chain joins TRBV6-5 and TRBJ2-2; D possibly matches TRBD1 or TRBD2 (5 bases each). The CDR3 is 15 residues long. The germline CDR1 and CDR2 sequences are MNHEY and SVGAGI. V was cut by 8 bases and J by 0 bases, with 13 bases left in between. The CDR3 spells CASETGRANTGELFF. The DNA for the CDR3 is TGTGCCAGCGAGACGGGACGGGCGAACACCGGGGAGCTGTTTTTT.

This clone was seen more than once but under ten times. This chain uses TRBV6-1 with TRBJ2-3, with 8 positions matching TRBD1. V dropped 6 bases and J dropped 5; count of bases not matched to a gene: 10. This CDR3 region has 15 residues. From germline, CDR1 is MNHNS and CDR2 SASEGT. The CDR3 region is CASSRTGRGGDTQYF. Written as DNA, the CDR3 is TGTGCCAGCAGCCGGACAGGGAGAGGTGGAGATACGCAGTATTTT.

As to this clone: Different DNA sequences within this sample yield the same CDR3. This CDR3 is CASSMDRNQPQHF. DNA of the CDR3: TGTGCCAGTAGTATGGACAGAAATCAGCCCCAGCATTTT. V and J are TRBV19 and TRBJ1-5; possibly TRBD1 for D (6 bases). The V gene's germline CDR1 is LNHDA and CDR2 SQIVND (reference sequence). This CDR3 is 13 amino acids long. V was pared by 3 bases and J by 4 bases, with 7 bases between.

This chain uses TRBV2 with TRBJ1-3; no firm D call. Germline V CDR1 and CDR2: SNHLY, FYNNEI. This CDR3 is built from 15 residues. The V end was cut by 3 bases, the J end by 0 bases, with 9 bases between. CDR3 coding DNA: TGTGCCAGCAGTGAGGGTCCTTTCTCTGGAAACACCATATATTTT. It encodes CASSEGPFSGNTIYF.

V is TRBV21-1 and J is TRBJ2-2; no check of the table's D call, TRBD1, against the DNA was made. TRBV21-1 is described as a pseudogene. CDR3 length equals 15 residues. In DNA form, the CDR3 reads TGTGCCAGCAGCAAGACGACAACCACCCCCGGGGAGCTGTTTTTT. Amino acid sequence: CASSKTTTTPGELFF.

The genes are TRBV10-3 and TRBJ1-1, with D unclear. The V gene lost 2 bases and the J gene lost 1 base, with 11 bases spanning the gap. CDR1 is ENHRY and CDR2 is SYGVKD in the germline V gene. CDR3 length: 15 residues. In nucleotides, the CDR3 is TGTGCCATCAGTGAGCCCGGACGGCCGAACACTGAAGCTTTCTTT. Its translation: CAISEPGRPNTEAFF.

V is TRBV15 and J is TRBJ2-6; a weak D match, TRBD1 (6 bases). The ends were cut back, 1 base at V and 1 base at J, with 17 bases in the middle. From germline, CDR1 is LNHNV and CDR2 YYDKDF (reference sequence). There are 19 residues in the CDR3. CDR3 sequence (DNA): TGTGCCACCAGCAGAGGGACAGACCTCGACTATTCTGGGGCCAACGTCCTGACTTTC. Translating it yields CATSRGTDLDYSGANVLTF.